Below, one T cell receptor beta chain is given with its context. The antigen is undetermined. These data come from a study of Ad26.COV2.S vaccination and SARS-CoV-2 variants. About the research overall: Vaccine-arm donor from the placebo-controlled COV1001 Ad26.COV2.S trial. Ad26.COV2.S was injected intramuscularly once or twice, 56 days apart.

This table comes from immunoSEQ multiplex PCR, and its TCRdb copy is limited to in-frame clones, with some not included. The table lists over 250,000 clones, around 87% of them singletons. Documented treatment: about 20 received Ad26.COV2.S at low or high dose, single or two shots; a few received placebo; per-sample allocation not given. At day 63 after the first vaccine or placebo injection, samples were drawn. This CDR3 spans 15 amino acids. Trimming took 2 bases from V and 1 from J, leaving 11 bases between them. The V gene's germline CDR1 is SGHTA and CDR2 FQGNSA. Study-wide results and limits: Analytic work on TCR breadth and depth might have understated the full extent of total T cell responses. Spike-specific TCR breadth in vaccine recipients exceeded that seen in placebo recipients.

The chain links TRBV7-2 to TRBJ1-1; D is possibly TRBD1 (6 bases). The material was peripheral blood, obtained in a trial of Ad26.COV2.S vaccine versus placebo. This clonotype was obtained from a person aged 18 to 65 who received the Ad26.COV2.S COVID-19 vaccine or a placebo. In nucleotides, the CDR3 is TGTGCCAGCAGCTTAATAGGCAGGGGGAACACTGAAGCTTTCTTT. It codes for CASSLIGRGNTEAFF. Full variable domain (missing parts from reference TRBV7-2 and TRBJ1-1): GAGVSQSPSNKVTEKGKDVELRCDPISGHTALYWYRQSLGQGLEFLIYFQGNSAPDKSGLPSDRFSAERTGGSVSTLTIQRTQQEDSAVYLCASSLIGRGNTEAFFGQGTRLTVV.